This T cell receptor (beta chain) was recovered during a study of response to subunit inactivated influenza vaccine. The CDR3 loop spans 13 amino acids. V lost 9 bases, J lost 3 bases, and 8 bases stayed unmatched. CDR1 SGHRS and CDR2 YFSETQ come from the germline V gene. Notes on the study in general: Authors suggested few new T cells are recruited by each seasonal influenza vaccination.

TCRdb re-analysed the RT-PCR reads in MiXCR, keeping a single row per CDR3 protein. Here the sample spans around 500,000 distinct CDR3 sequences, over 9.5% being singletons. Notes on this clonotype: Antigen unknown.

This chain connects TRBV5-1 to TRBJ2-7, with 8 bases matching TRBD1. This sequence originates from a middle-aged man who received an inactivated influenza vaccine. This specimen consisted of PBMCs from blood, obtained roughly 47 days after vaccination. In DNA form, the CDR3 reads TGCGCCACCCGCTTGGGACAGGACTACGAGCAGTACTTC. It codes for CATRLGQDYEQYF.